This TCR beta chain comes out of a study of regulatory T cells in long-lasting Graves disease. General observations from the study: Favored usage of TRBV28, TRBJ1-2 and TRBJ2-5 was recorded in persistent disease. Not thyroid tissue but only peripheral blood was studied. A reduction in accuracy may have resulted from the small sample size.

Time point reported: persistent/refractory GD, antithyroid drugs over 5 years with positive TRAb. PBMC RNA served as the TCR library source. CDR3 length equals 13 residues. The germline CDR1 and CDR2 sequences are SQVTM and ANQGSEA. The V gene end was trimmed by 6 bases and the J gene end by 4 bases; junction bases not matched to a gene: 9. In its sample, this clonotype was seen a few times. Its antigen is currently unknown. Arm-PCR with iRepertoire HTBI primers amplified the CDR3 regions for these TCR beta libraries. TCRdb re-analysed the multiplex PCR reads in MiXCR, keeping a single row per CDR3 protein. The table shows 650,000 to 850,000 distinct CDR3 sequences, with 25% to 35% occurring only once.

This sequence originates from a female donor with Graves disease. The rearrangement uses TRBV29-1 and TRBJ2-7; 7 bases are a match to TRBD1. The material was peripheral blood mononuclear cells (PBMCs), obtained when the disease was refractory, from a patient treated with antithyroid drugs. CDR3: CSVLGQGEYEQYF. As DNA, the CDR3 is TGCAGCGTGCTTGGGCAGGGGGAATACGAGCAGTACTTC.